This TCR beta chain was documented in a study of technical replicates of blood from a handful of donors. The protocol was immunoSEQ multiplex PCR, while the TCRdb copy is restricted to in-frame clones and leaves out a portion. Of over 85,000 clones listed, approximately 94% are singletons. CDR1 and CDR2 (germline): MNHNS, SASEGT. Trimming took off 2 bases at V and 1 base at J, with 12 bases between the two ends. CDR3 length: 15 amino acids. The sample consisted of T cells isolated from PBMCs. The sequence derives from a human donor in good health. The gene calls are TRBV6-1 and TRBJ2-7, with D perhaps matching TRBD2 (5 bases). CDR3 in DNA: TGTGCCAGCAGTGAACCCCCACGGGGATCCTACGAGCAGTACTTC. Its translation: CASSEPPRGSYEQYF.